Below, one TCR beta chain is given with its context. Its cognate antigen is unknown. The PCR used 60 Vbeta and 13 Jbeta primers. TCRdb's copy holds only in-frame clones and misses some; the assay was immunoSEQ multiplex PCR. Found here are roughly 140,000 clones, more than 75% of them singletons; the top ten hold about 2.4%. The data originate from a study of cytomegalovirus exposure and HLA in healthy donors. Overall study results and limits: In a later analysis, DRB1 alleles had the most associated TCRs; HLA-C alleles the fewest. Common viral pathogens seemed, in a later analysis, to connect with several of the most significant clusters. Later analysis demonstrated an association between a missense DCLRE1C variant and TCR beta V- and J-gene trimming.

V shed 3 bases and J 8 bases; nucleotides not matched to a gene: 16. The CDR3 runs 17 residues. Germline V gene lookup returns CDR1 SQVTM and CDR2 ANQGSEA. The study sampled nominally healthy donors, though unrecorded immune exposures were likely. This chain links TRBV29-1 with TRBJ2-1; 10 bases are shared with TRBD2. Source material: PBMCs. This receptor was taken from a woman aged 18 to 35 in good health and CMV-seronegative. The DNA of the CDR3 is TGCAGCGTTGAGGCGGGGGTAGCGGGAGGTATTAGGGATGAGCAGTTCTTC. Its protein product is CSVEAGVAGGIRDEQFF.